This T cell receptor (beta chain) originates from a study of blood T cell repertoires in COVID-19. Across the whole study: PBMCs, B-cell-depleted T cells, or T cells were the source of the cDNA or gDNA that made up the material.

The count of this clone is one. From germline, CDR1 is MNHEY and CDR2 SVGEGT. Deletions cut 6 bases from V and 1 base from J, with 13 bases between. The CDR3 loop spans 15 amino acids. Sequencing was performed with immunoSEQ multiplex PCR; in TCRdb, only in-frame clones are kept and a portion is missing. This sample has 65,000 or so clones, with around 84% found just once. The chain employs TRBV6-2 or TRBV6-3 and TRBJ2-1, with D hard to call. Sequencing was done on a sample of peripheral blood. The sequence came from a woman in her seventies with acute or convalescent COVID-19. The CDR3 loop is CASSPRVGSYNEQFF. The CDR3 region has the DNA TGTGCCAGCAGCCCCCGGGTTGGGTCCTACAATGAGCAGTTCTTC.